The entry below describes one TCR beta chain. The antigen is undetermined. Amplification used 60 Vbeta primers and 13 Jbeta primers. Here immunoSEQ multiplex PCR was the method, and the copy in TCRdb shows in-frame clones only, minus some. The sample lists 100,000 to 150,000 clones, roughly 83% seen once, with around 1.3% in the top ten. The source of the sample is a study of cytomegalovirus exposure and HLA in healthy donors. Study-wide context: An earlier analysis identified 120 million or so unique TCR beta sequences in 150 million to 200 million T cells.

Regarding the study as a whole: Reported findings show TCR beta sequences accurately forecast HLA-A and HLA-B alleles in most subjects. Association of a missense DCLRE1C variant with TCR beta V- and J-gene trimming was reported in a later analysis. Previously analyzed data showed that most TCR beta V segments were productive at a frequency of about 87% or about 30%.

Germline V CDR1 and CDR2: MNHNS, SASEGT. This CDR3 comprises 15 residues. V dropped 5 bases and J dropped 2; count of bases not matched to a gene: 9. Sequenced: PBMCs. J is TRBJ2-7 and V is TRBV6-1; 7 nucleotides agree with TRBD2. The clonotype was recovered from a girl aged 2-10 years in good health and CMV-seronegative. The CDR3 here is CASSPPAGNTYEQYF. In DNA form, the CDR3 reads TGTGCCAGCAGTCCCCCAGCGGGGAATACCTACGAGCAGTACTTC.